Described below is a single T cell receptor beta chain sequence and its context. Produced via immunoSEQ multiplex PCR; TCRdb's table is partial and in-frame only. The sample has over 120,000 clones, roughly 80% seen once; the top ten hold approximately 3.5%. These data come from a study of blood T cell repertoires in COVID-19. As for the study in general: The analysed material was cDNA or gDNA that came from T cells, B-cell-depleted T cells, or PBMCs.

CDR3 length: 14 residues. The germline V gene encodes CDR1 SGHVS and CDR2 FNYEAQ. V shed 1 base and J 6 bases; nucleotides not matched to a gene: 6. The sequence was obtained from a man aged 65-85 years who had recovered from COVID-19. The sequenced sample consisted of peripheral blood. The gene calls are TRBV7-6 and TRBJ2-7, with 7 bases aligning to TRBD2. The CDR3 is CASSLGGRSGEQYF. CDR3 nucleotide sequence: TGTGCCAGCAGCTTAGGCGGGAGATCGGGCGAGCAGTACTTC. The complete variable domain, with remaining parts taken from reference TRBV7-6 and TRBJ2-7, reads GAGVSQSPRYKVTKRGQDVALRCDPISGHVSLYWYRQALGQGPEFLTYFNYEAQQDKSGLPNDRFSAERPEGSISTLTIQRTEQRDSAMYRCASSLGGRSGEQYFGPGTRLTVT.